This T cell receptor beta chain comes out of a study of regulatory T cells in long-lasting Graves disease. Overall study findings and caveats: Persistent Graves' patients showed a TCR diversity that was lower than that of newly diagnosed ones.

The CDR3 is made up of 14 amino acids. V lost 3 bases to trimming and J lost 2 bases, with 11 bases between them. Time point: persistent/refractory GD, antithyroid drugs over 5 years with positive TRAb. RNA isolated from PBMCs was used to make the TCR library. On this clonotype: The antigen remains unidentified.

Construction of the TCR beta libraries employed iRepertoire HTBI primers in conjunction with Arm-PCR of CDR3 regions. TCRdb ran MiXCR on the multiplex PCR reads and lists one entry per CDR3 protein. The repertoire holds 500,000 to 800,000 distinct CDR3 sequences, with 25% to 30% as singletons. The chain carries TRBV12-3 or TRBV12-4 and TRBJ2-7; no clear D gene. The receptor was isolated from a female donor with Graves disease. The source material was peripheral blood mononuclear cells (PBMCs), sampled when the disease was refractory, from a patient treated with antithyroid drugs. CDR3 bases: TGTGCCAGCAGTTTGCCCCGTCTCCCCTACGAGCAGTACTTC. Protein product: CASSLPRLPYEQYF.